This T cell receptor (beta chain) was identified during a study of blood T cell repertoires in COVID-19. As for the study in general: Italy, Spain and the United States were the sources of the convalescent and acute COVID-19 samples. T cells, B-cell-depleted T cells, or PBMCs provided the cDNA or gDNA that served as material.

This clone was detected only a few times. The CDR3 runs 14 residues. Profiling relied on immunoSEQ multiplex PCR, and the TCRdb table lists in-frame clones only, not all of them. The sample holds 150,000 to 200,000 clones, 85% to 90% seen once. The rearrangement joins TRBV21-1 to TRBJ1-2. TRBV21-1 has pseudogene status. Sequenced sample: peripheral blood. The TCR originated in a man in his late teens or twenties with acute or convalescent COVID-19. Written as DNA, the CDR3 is TGTGCCAGCAGCAAGGGCGGGGGCGATTGCGGCTACACCTTC. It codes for CASSKGGGDCGYTF.